The source of this T cell receptor beta chain is a study of T-cell reconstitution after alpha-beta-depleted transplantation in children. Study outcomes and limitations: Several hundred expanded graft clones reportedly were the source of alpha-beta T cells about two months after transplant.

The sample holds many counts of this clonotype. The antigen is not known. CDR3 length: 17 residues. V lost 2 bases to trimming and J lost 4 bases; unmatched junction nucleotides: 10. Germline-derived CDR1 and CDR2 are SGHRS and YFSETQ. Unique molecular identifiers were incorporated into the prepared TCRbeta library. TCRdb independently ran MiXCR on the PCR reads; one entry per CDR3 protein. The sample contains 100,000 or so distinct CDR3 sequences, around 6% of which appear only once. This TCR came from a female patient under 10 years old who had a stem cell transplant for Fanconi anemia, so the T cells may come from the graft donor. Source: PBMCs, mostly from graft donor cells, taken 60 days after TCRalphabeta/CD19-depleted stem cell transplant. The rearrangement links TRBV5-1 to TRBJ2-3, with TRBD2 identical over 10 bases. Here the CDR3 DNA reads TGCGCCAGCAGCTTCTTCGTCAGCGGGGGGGCGGCAGATACGCAGTATTTT. It is translated as CASSFFVSGGAADTQYF.